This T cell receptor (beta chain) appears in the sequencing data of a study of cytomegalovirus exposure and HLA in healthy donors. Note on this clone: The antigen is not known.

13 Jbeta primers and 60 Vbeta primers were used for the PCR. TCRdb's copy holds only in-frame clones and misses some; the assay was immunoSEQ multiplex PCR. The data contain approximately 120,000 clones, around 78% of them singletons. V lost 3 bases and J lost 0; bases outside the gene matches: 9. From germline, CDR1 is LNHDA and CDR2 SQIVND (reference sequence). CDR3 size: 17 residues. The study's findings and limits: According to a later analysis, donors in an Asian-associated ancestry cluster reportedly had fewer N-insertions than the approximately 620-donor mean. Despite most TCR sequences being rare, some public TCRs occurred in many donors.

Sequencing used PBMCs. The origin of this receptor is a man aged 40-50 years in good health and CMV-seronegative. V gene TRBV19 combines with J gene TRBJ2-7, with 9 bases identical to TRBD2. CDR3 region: CASSMRLSAGGSYEQYF. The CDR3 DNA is TGTGCCAGTAGTATGAGGCTTTCAGCGGGGGGCTCCTACGAGCAGTACTTC.